These 32 T cell receptor beta chains were all obtained from the same sample, sequenced in a study of identical twins. One entry per CDR3 protein, called by TCRdb with MiXCR from the 5' RACE reads. The sample yields around 370,000 distinct CDR3 sequences, 9% to 10% seen once. The sample comprised naive T cells sorted from blood. These receptors were obtained from a woman between 50 and 59 years old in good health.

This clonotype was seen many times. V usage is TRBV12-3 or TRBV12-4 and J usage is TRBJ1-2; no firm D call. Trimming left V 6 bases short and J 5 bases short, with 10 bases between. CDR3 length equals 12 residues. The CDR3 region is CASRGGNYGYTF. The CDR3, as DNA: TGTGCCAGCAGAGGAGGGAATTATGGCTACACCTTC.

This chain uses TRBV20-1 with TRBJ2-7; TRBD2 matches at 13 bases. The J segment lost 4 bases and the V segment lost 6 bases, leaving 15 bases of the junction unmatched. The CDR3 contains 17 residues. Germline CDR1 DFQATT, CDR2 SNEGSKA (reference sequence). CDR3 in amino acids: CSATGLAGNSLTYEQYF. CDR3 DNA sequence: TGCAGTGCGACGGGACTAGCGGGAAACTCCCTAACTTACGAGCAGTACTTC.

The chain uses TRBV6-5 and TRBJ2-1, with D unclear. Germline V CDR1 and CDR2: MNHEY, SVGAGI. With 2 bases removed from V and 8 bases from J, the gap between germline ends came to 13 bases. The CDR3 is made up of 14 amino acids. Here the CDR3 DNA reads TGTGCCAGCAGTTACGGGGTCGGCGGCGATGAGCAGTTCTTC. It encodes CASSYGVGGDEQFF.

This clonotype was observed a handful of times. V gene TRBV6-6 combines with J gene TRBJ2-3, with 7 positions matching TRBD2. The CDR3 consists of 14 residues. The J segment lost 2 bases and the V segment lost 2 bases, leaving 1 base of the junction unmatched. CDR1 is MNHNY, CDR2 SVGAGI, per germline (reference sequence). The CDR3 is CASSYERDTDTQYF. CDR3 nucleotides: TGTGCCAGCAGTTACGAGCGGGACACAGATACGCAGTATTTT.

Only a few counts were recorded for this clonotype. The J gene is TRBJ1-1, the V gene TRBV5-6; 7 bases map to TRBD1. This CDR3 has 13 amino acids. The J segment lost 1 base and the V segment lost 5 bases, leaving 2 bases of the junction unmatched. Germline lookup yields CDR1 SGHDT and CDR2 YYEEEE. The CDR3 sequence is CASRSGGNTEAFF. The CDR3 region has the DNA TGTGCCAGCAGATCAGGGGGGAACACTGAAGCTTTCTTT. Full variable domain (outside the CDR3, taken from reference TRBV5-6 and TRBJ1-1): DAGVTQSPTHLIKTRGQQVTLRCSPKSGHDTVSWYQQALGQGPQFIFQYYEEEERQRGNFPDRFSGHQFPNYSSELNVNALLLGDSALYLCASRSGGNTEAFFGQGTRLTVV.

The chain recombines TRBV15 with TRBJ2-1; D might be TRBD1 (5 bases). V was trimmed by 5 bases and J by 7 bases, leaving 15 bases between them. Germline loops: CDR1 LNHNV, CDR2 YYDKDF (reference sequence). The CDR3 spans 14 residues. The CDR3 region has the DNA TGTGCCACCAGCGGAAGGGGTAGAATTAATGAGCAGTTCTTC. It translates to CATSGRGRINEQFF.

The V gene is TRBV5-1, the J gene TRBJ2-1; 7 nucleotides match TRBD1. The CDR3 length is 16 residues. Germline values: CDR1 SGHRS, CDR2 YFSETQ. Germline trimming cut 0 bases from V and 1 base from J; bases unmatched to any gene: 4. The CDR3 bases are TGCGCCAGCAGCTTGGTAGGGGGCACGTCCTACAATGAGCAGTTCTTC. Its translation is CASSLVGGTSYNEQFF.

This clonotype was detected a few times. The V and J genes are TRBV11-2 and TRBJ2-2; 10 nucleotides match TRBD1. The length of the CDR3 is 17 residues. After removal of 8 bases from V and 6 bases from J, the junction contained 15 bases not matched to a gene. Germline V gene sequence: CDR1 SGHAT, CDR2 FQNNGV. CDR3 bases: TGTGCCAGCGGACTGATAGGGGGGACAGGGGTGGCCGGGGAGCTGTTTTTT. It yields the protein CASGLIGGTGVAGELFF.

The J gene is TRBJ2-5, the V gene TRBV7-9; TRBD2 aligns across 7 bases. Trimming cost V 7 bases and J 3 bases; bases outside gene matches: 5. Germline loops: CDR1 SEHNR, CDR2 FQNEAQ (reference sequence). This CDR3 comprises 13 residues. The CDR3 protein is CASKASGKETQYF. The CDR3 nucleotides are TGTGCCAGCAAGGCTAGCGGAAAAGAGACCCAGTACTTC.

The sample holds a few counts of this clonotype. V gene TRBV5-1 combines with J gene TRBJ2-3, with 8 nucleotides matching TRBD2. The germline V gene has CDR1 SGHRS and CDR2 YFSETQ. CDR3 length equals 15 residues. Trimming removed 1 base from V and 6 bases from J; junction bases left unmatched: 7. CDR3 nucleotide sequence: TGCGCCAGCAGCTTGCAAAGCGGGAGTACCGATACGCAGTATTTT. It codes for CASSLQSGSTDTQYF.

This chain uses TRBV7-6 with TRBJ2-3; the D gene is possibly TRBD2 (6 bases). CDR3 length: 14 residues. Germline loops: CDR1 SGHVS, CDR2 FNYEAQ. Deletions cut 5 bases from V and 3 bases from J, with 12 bases between. The CDR3 here is CASSHSGDTDTQYF. The CDR3 DNA reads as TGTGCCAGCAGCCATAGCGGAGATACAGATACGCAGTATTTT.

The chain links TRBV9 to TRBJ2-5, with D perhaps TRBD1 or TRBD2 (5 bases each). CDR3 length: 15 amino acids. V dropped 0 bases and J dropped 2 bases, with 11 bases sitting between them. Looked up from germline, CDR1 is SGDLS and CDR2 is YYNGEE. CDR3 protein: CASSVDGGTQETQYF. CDR3 DNA: TGTGCCAGCAGCGTAGATGGGGGTACGCAAGAGACCCAGTACTTC.

J is TRBJ1-2 and V is TRBV24-1; 7 bases map to TRBD1. This CDR3 is built from 15 residues. CDR1 and CDR2 from the germline V gene are KGHDR and SFDVKD. The V and J ends lost 3 bases and 1 base, in that order; junction bases with no gene match: 4. The CDR3 sequence: CATSDQGEDNYGYTF. Written as DNA, the CDR3 is TGTGCCACCAGTGATCAGGGGGAGGATAACTATGGCTACACCTTC.

Only a few counts were recorded for this clonotype. The chain recombines TRBV7-3 with TRBJ2-5; the D gene is possibly TRBD2 (5 bases). The CDR3 is 14 residues long. The germline V gene encodes CDR1 SGHTA and CDR2 FQGTGA. V lost 2 bases and J 4 bases, leaving 11 bases between the germline ends. The CDR3 sequence: CASSLPHEGETQYF. CDR3 bases: TGTGCCAGCAGCTTACCCCACGAGGGAGAGACCCAGTACTTC.

This clonotype was recorded a few times. V and J are TRBV4-2 and TRBJ1-1, with unresolved D. The CDR3 runs 11 residues. Germline CDR1 reads LGHNA; CDR2 reads YNFKEQ. V shed 0 bases and J shed 10 bases, with 6 bases lying between them. DNA for the CDR3: TGTGCCAGCAGCCAAGATTATGGAGCTTTCTTT. Protein sequence: CASSQDYGAFF.

The V call is TRBV4-1, the J call TRBJ1-1; D perhaps matches TRBD1 (6 bases). V lost 4 bases, J lost 5 bases, and 17 bases lay in between. CDR3 length: 15 residues. Germline CDR1 reads MGHRA; CDR2 reads YSYEKL. CDR3 DNA: TGCGCCAGCAGCCCAAACAGGGATCAGAATACTGAAGCTTTCTTT. This translates into CASSPNRDQNTEAFF.

This clonotype has ten or more counts. The chain employs TRBV10-3 and TRBJ1-4; a weak D match, TRBD1 (6 bases). V was shortened by 0 bases and J by 7 bases, with 9 bases between the two germline ends. CDR3 length: 14 amino acids. Germline V gene lookup returns CDR1 ENHRY and CDR2 SYGVKD. CDR3 amino acids: CAISESTGTEKLFF. DNA of the CDR3: TGTGCCATCAGTGAGTCAACAGGGACTGAAAAACTGTTTTTT.

The chain has TRBV12-3 or TRBV12-4 and TRBJ2-5; 7 bases line up with TRBD1. This CDR3 spans 14 amino acids. The ends lost 6 bases at V and 7 bases at J; junction bases unmatched: 11. The CDR3 nucleotides read TGTGCCAGCAGCCCGGGACAGCCAGGGGGGACCCAGTACTTC. Its translation: CASSPGQPGGTQYF.

Only a few counts were recorded for this clonotype. V and J are TRBV12-3 or TRBV12-4 and TRBJ1-5; 9 bases fit TRBD1. V dropped 7 bases and J dropped 4; count of bases not matched to a gene: 8. This CDR3 has 15 residues. CDR3 nucleotides: TGTGCCAGCAACGTAGGAGACAGGGGGAATCAGCCCCAGCATTTT. This translates into CASNVGDRGNQPQHF.

This clonotype was observed many times. The chain combines TRBV6-2 or TRBV6-3 with TRBJ2-3; TRBD2 agrees at 7 bases. The CDR3 is made up of 18 amino acids. Germline V gene sequence: CDR1 MNHEY, CDR2 SVGEGT. The V segment lost 1 base and the J segment 4 bases; nucleotides outside the gene matches: 14. CDR3 protein: CASSYFSGGPPPPDTQYF. The CDR3 DNA sequence: TGTGCCAGCAGTTACTTCTCGGGAGGACCCCCACCTCCAGATACGCAGTATTTT.

The chain carries TRBV27 and TRBJ2-5; TRBD2 is a possible D gene (6 bases). The CDR3 spans 13 residues. Germline V lookup: CDR1 MNHEY, CDR2 SMNVEV (reference sequence). Deletions cut 4 bases from V and 7 bases from J, with 13 bases between. The CDR3 loop reads CASSSGTLGTQYF. The CDR3 DNA follows: TGTGCCAGCAGTTCAGGGACTCTCGGGACCCAGTACTTC.

This clonotype was seen at least ten times. The chain carries TRBV12-3 or TRBV12-4 and TRBJ1-3; D perhaps matches TRBD1 (6 bases). The CDR3 is made up of 16 amino acids. Trimming shortened V by 6 bases and J by 1 base, and 16 bases separated the two germline ends. CDR3 residues: CASRREWGLSGNTIYF. Here the CDR3 DNA reads TGTGCCAGCAGAAGGGAGTGGGGGCTATCTGGAAACACCATATATTTT.

This clonotype has ten or more counts. V gene TRBV29-1 combines with J gene TRBJ2-3, with D possibly TRBD2 on 5 matching bases. The V gene lost 6 bases and the J gene lost 6 bases, with 19 bases spanning the gap. Germline loops: CDR1 SQVTM, CDR2 ANQGSEA. The CDR3 is 14 amino acids. CDR3 sequence: CSVLPGSQPDTQYF. CDR3 sequence (DNA): TGCAGCGTGTTGCCGGGATCCCAACCCGATACGCAGTATTTT.

Ten or more counts support this clonotype. This CDR3 reads CSVAGTNEKLFF. CDR3 nucleotides: TGCAGCGTCGCGGGGACTAATGAAAAACTGTTTTTT. The chain is built from TRBV29-1 and TRBJ1-4; D uncertain. The germline V gene encodes CDR1 SQVTM and CDR2 ANQGSEA. CDR3 length equals 12 residues. V was shortened by 6 bases and J by 2 bases, with 7 bases between the two germline ends.

This clonotype showed up just a few times. The gene calls are TRBV6-2 or TRBV6-3 and TRBJ2-1; tentatively, D is TRBD2 (5 bases). This CDR3 spans 13 amino acids. Germline CDR1 is MNHEY and CDR2 is SVGEGT. V was trimmed by 10 bases and J by 6 bases, leaving 16 bases between them. The CDR3 loop reads CATSSVAGNEQFF. For the CDR3, the DNA is TGTGCCACTTCGTCAGTGGCGGGCAATGAGCAGTTCTTC.

This chain connects TRBV5-5 to TRBJ2-7; D might be TRBD2 (5 bases). The V gene's germline CDR1 is SGHKS and CDR2 YYEKEE (reference sequence). Deletions cut 4 bases from V and 3 bases from J, with 17 bases between. The CDR3 contains 15 residues. CDR3 sequence reads: CASSLVDFGVYEQYF. The CDR3 nucleotides read TGTGCCAGCAGCCTAGTGGACTTTGGGGTCTACGAGCAGTACTTC.

V gene TRBV18 combines with J gene TRBJ2-3; tentatively, D is TRBD2 (6 bases). V was clipped by 4 bases and J by 5 bases, with 22 bases between them. Germline V gene sequence: CDR1 KGHSH, CDR2 LQKENI. The CDR3 totals 17 residues. The CDR3 nucleotides read TGTGCCAGCTCACGGGACTTAACGGGCCTCACCGGAGATACGCAGTATTTT. It specifies CASSRDLTGLTGDTQYF.

This clonotype was detected many times. V is TRBV4-1 and J is TRBJ2-3; TRBD2 aligns across 7 bases. There are 17 residues in the CDR3. The germline V gene encodes CDR1 MGHRA and CDR2 YSYEKL. V gave up 1 base and J gave up 4 bases; unmatched junction bases: 11. CDR3 bases: TGCGCCAGCAGCCAAGTGGGGCGGGAGAGAGGTCCAGATACGCAGTATTTT. This sequence encodes CASSQVGRERGPDTQYF.

The rearrangement joins TRBV15 to TRBJ1-1, with D unresolved. This CDR3 is 14 amino acids long. V dropped 0 bases and J dropped 4 bases, with 9 bases sitting between them. Germline values: CDR1 LNHNV, CDR2 YYDKDF (reference sequence). The CDR3 bases are TGTGCCACCAGCAGAGACGTTGGGCCCACTGAAGCTTTCTTT. Translating it yields CATSRDVGPTEAFF.

The chain employs TRBV5-5 and TRBJ2-1; TRBD2 matches at 9 bases. Germline V CDR1 and CDR2: SGHKS, YYEKEE (reference sequence). Trimming removed 1 base from V and 0 bases from J; junction bases left unmatched: 8. The CDR3 sequence is 18 residues long. Here the CDR3 DNA reads TGTGCCAGCAGCTTGCTCGCGGGAGGGCAGAGCTCCTACAATGAGCAGTTCTTC. This codes for CASSLLAGGQSSYNEQFF.

This clonotype was observed a few times. Here the CDR3 reads CATSDSYYGYTF. The CDR3 DNA is TGTGCCACCAGTGATTCGTATTATGGCTACACCTTC. The V gene is TRBV24-1, the J gene TRBJ1-2; D unclear. Trimming removed 2 bases from V and 5 bases from J, with 5 bases in between. The CDR3 length is 12 residues. The germline V gene has CDR1 KGHDR and CDR2 SFDVKD.

This clonotype showed up many times. The chain employs TRBV5-1 and TRBJ2-7; D is ambiguous. Germline V gene data show CDR1 as SGHRS and CDR2 as YFSETQ. Deletions cut 4 bases from V and 0 bases from J, with 17 bases between. CDR3 size: 16 residues. CDR3 in DNA: TGCGCCAGCAGCCTCACCCCCACGGTTACCTCCTACGAGCAGTACGTC. This codes for CASSLTPTVTSYEQYV.